This TCR beta chain was obtained from a study of Ad26.COV2.S vaccination and SARS-CoV-2 variants. Study observations and caveats: Similar non-spike TCR breadth was seen in vaccine and placebo recipients.

On this clone itself: The antigen remains undetermined.

TCRdb's table, derived via immunoSEQ multiplex PCR, lists solely in-frame clones and lacks some. Found here are some 39,000 clones, around 83% of them singletons; the top ten hold roughly 50%. This CDR3 region has 15 residues. The V gene's germline CDR1 is MGHRA and CDR2 YSYEKL. Trimming stripped 3 bases from V and 8 bases from J, with 19 bases between. The chain couples TRBV4-1 to TRBJ1-2; D perhaps matches TRBD1 (5 bases). The TCR comes from a human donor who had recovered from COVID-19. The input for sequencing was peripheral blood, taken after recovery from COVID-19. The CDR3 loop reads CASSQAPGEDGGYTF. CDR3 nucleotide sequence: TGCGCCAGCAGCCAGGCCCCGGGGGAGGACGGGGGCTACACCTTC.